This entry describes one T cell receptor (beta chain). Its antigen remains unidentified. No base-level quality is on record; no much larger clone is a single base apart. TCR CDR3 regions were amplified from genomic DNA by multiplex PCR using the deep immunoSEQ assay. Genomic DNA extracted from each cell subset was distributed evenly over all wells of several immunoSEQ 96-well plates, and each plate served as one replicate. For unsorted PBMC, each replicate PCR was loaded with around 300 ng genomic DNA, equivalent to about 30,000 T cell genomes. Ten immunoSEQ deep assay plates were used to sequence unsorted PBMC genomic DNA. The purified libraries were quantified using a Qubit 3.0 fluorometer, sized with a Bioanalyzer 2100, and then quantified again using the KAPA Library Quantification kit. Every immunoSEQ 96-well plate was sequenced on a separate single-read 150-cycle Illumina NextSeq 550 flow cell. As for the original processing: Because the immunoSEQ output included only junctional sequences and no quality scores, the filtering could not be the same as the filtering used for full-length reads. To assign V/J genes and CDR3, sequences were annotated using PyIR, a Python wrapper for IgBLAST v1.9, with IMGT germline references. Reads were removed for weak V/J assignments (E-value above 1e-6), missing CDR3, stop codons, out-of-frame junctions, or ambiguous translated residues. V3J clonotypes were defined by identical inferred V gene, J gene, and CDR3 amino acid sequence. Percentage overlap between repertoires was computed as shared unique clonotypes divided by the size of the smaller repertoire. Repertoire richness was assessed with RTK rarefaction, the Chao1 estimator, and Recon v2.1 estimates of unobserved clonotypes. Imported from immuneACCESS, the table was reduced by TCRdb to in-frame sequences with V and J called. These copies leave out some clones; in studies compared against another copy, an unresolved V gene accounts for under half, and the cause of the remainder is not known. The V and J calls and clone size were taken over from that table, and D and trimming were inferred from the DNA. For this sample there are about half a million clones; about 72% appear just once. The top ten constitute 12% of the sample.

The sample comes from a study of shared clonotypes between healthy human individuals (dated by TCRdb to about 2020). Describing the broader study: The cohort comprised a couple of women and a few men aged 18 to 49 years. Blood TCR repertoires of about five healthy adults were deeply sequenced to estimate repertoire size and the extent of clonotype sharing between individuals. Between about 0.85 and 9.5 billion PBMCs per donor were obtained by leukapheresis. Different laboratories and diverse techniques were used to prepare libraries and sequence TCR repertoires, to increase sequencing depth and limit assay-specific biases. Overall study outcomes, separate from this receptor: Pairwise subsampling indicated that sequencing depth was expected to affect the degree of clonotype sharing among donors. Sampling was limited to blood, and TCR repertoires in tissue likely differ from TCR repertoires in blood. Because the study included only a small number of donors, the genetic and exposure-history diversity represented was limited.

The CDR3 measures 13 amino acids from cysteine to phenylalanine. Left in the record is the CDR3 DNA by itself, 39 bases read in frame from the first base. The trim is 7 bases for V and 3 bases for J, with a gap of 13 bases between the germline ends. The germline V gene sets CDR1 to MDHEN and CDR2 to SYDVKM. Healthy HIV-negative adults with no recently reported acute infections or vaccinations were included as donors. Only Caucasian adults living in Nashville, Tennessee, USA were represented among the donors. For unsorted samples, 75 million to 90 million PBMCs were counted, and genomic DNA was extracted using the QIAamp DNA Blood Mini kit. Blood was obtained by leukapheresis, after which PBMCs were separated by Ficoll-Histopaque density gradient centrifugation and cryopreserved in liquid nitrogen vapor phase.

The TCR sequence derives from a woman aged 40 to 49 in good health. Some clones in this sample may be carry-over from other donors' samples. The sequenced material came from PBMCs. Recombination joined TRBV28 with TRBJ2-7; confidence is insufficient to name the D gene. The sequenced DNA is TGTGCCAGCACCTCCGGACCCTTCTACGAGCAGTACTTC. Its amino acids are CASTSGPFYEQYF.